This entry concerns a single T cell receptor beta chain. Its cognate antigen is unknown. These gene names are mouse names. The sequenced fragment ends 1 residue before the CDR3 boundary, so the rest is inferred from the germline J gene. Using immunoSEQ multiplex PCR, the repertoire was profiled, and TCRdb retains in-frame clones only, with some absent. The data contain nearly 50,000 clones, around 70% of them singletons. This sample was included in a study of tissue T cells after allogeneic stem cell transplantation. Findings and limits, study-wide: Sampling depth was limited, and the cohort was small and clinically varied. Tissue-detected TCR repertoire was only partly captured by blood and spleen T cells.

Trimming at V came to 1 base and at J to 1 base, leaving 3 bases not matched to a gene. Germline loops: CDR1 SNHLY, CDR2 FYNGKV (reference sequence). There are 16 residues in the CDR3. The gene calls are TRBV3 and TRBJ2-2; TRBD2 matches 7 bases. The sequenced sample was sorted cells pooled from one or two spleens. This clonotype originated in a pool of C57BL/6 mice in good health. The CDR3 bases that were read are TGTGCCAGCAGCTTAGAGTCTGGGGGAAACACCGGGCAGCTCTAC. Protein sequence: CASSLESGGNTGQLY. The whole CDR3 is CASSLESGGNTGQLYF.